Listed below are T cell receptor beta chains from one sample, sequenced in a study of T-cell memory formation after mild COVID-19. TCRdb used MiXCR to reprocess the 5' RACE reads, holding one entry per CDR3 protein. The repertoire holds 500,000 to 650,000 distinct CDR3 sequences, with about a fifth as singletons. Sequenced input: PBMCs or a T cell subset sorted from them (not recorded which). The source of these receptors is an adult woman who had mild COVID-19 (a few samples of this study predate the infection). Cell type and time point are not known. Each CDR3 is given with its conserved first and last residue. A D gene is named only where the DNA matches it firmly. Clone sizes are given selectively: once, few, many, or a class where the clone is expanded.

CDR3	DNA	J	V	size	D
CASSPPGTGWQETQYF	TGTGCCAGCAGCCCACCTGGGACAGGGTGGCAAGAGACCCAGTACTTC	TRBJ2-5	TRBV5-6	NA	TRBD1
CAISVTSADYNEQFF	TGTGCCATCAGTGTAACTAGCGCCGATTACAATGAGCAGTTCTTC	TRBJ2-1	TRBV10-3	NA	TRBD2
CASSLGQQATGELFF	TGTGCCAGCAGTTTAGGACAGCAAGCCACCGGGGAGCTGTTTTTT	TRBJ2-2	TRBV12-3/TRBV12-4	NA	NA
CASSPTGGGQETQYF	TGCGCCAGCAGCCCCACCGGGGGGGGTCAGGAGACCCAGTACTTC	TRBJ2-5	TRBV5-1	few	TRBD2
CASSQGQGGEAFF	TGTGCCAGCAGCCAGGGACAGGGCGGTGAAGCTTTCTTT	TRBJ1-1	TRBV7-6	few	TRBD1
CASSLSGNTQYF	TGCGCCAGCAGCCTCAGTGGGAATACGCAGTATTTT	TRBJ2-3	TRBV4-3	NA	NA
CATSDPGVSDNEQLF	TGTGCCACCAGTGATCCAGGGGTTTCCGACAATGAGCAGTTATTC	TRBJ2-1	TRBV24-1	NA	NA
CASYSGFAFGYTF	TGTGCCAGCTACAGTGGTTTTGCGTTTGGCTACACCTTC	TRBJ1-2	TRBV27	many	NA
CASSQAASWTTINEQFF	TGCGCCAGCAGCCAAGCCGCCTCATGGACTACTATCAATGAGCAGTTCTTC	TRBJ2-1	TRBV4-3	NA	NA
CASSEHRGGNEQFF	TGCGCCAGCAGTGAACACAGGGGGGGGAATGAGCAGTTCTTC	TRBJ2-1	TRBV23-1	NA	NA
CASSLKPGQRRANYGYTF	TGTGCCAGCAGCCTCAAACCGGGACAGCGAAGAGCTAACTATGGCTACACCTTC	TRBJ1-2	TRBV3-1	NA	TRBD1
CATKTGGNTGELFF	TGTGCCACGAAGACAGGGGGCAACACCGGGGAGCTGTTTTTT	TRBJ2-2	TRBV24-1	few	TRBD1
CASSQGRSLNTEAFF	TGCGCCAGCAGCCAAGGTCGTAGCCTAAACACTGAAGCTTTCTTT	TRBJ1-1	TRBV4-1	NA	NA
CASSPDIRSGYTF	TGTGCCAGCAGTCCAGACATACGATCGGGCTACACCTTC	TRBJ1-2	TRBV12-3/TRBV12-4	few	NA
CSAPRGQVPYEQYF	TGCAGTGCCCCCCGGGGACAGGTACCCTACGAGCAGTACTTC	TRBJ2-7	TRBV20-1	NA	TRBD1
CASSPAPQETQYF	TGTGCCAGCTCACCGGCCCCTCAAGAGACCCAGTACTTC	TRBJ2-5	TRBV18	NA	NA
CASGRGGRQGWTEAFF	TGCGCCAGCGGGCGAGGCGGTAGACAGGGATGGACTGAAGCTTTCTTT	TRBJ1-1	TRBV5-1	few	TRBD1
CASSPGLAGGPAIYEQYF	TGTGCCAGCAGTCCGGGACTAGCGGGAGGCCCCGCGATCTACGAGCAGTACTTC	TRBJ2-7	TRBV7-9	NA	TRBD2
CASSVTSGRYEQYF	TGTGCCAGCAGTGTAACTAGCGGGAGGTACGAGCAGTACTTC	TRBJ2-7	TRBV12-3/TRBV12-4	few	TRBD2
CATSHTGQFYEQYF	TGTGCCACCAGCCATACTGGACAATTTTACGAGCAGTACTTC	TRBJ2-7	TRBV15	few	NA
CASSQAAGAREQYF	TGTGCCAGCAGCCAAGCCGCGGGGGCGAGAGAGCAGTACTTC	TRBJ2-7	TRBV3-1	few	NA
CASSREWTSDEQFF	TGTGCCAGCAGCCGGGAGTGGACCAGTGATGAGCAGTTCTTC	TRBJ2-1	TRBV9	few	NA
CASRMTGKDQPQHF	TGTGCCAGCAGAATGACAGGGAAAGATCAGCCCCAGCATTTT	TRBJ1-5	TRBV7-9	NA	TRBD1
CSARYLAGGRSYEQYF	TGCAGTGCTAGGTATTTAGCGGGAGGCCGCTCCTACGAGCAGTACTTC	TRBJ2-7	TRBV20-1	NA	TRBD2
CASSPPNIGNTEAFF	TGTGCCAGCTCACCACCCAACATAGGGAACACTGAAGCTTTCTTT	TRBJ1-1	TRBV18	once	NA
CASSIGDRDAGELFF	TGTGCCAGTAGTATTGGGGACAGGGATGCCGGGGAGCTGTTTTTT	TRBJ2-2	TRBV19	few	TRBD1
CSAGRDSGGFLNEQFF	TGCAGTGCTGGCCGCGATAGCGGGGGGTTTCTGAATGAGCAGTTCTTC	TRBJ2-1	TRBV20-1	NA	TRBD2
CASSRVEGSYEQYF	TGTGCCAGCAGCCGGGTAGAGGGGTCCTACGAGCAGTACTTC	TRBJ2-7	TRBV5-4	NA	NA
CASSLDVPYEQYF	TGTGCCAGCAGTTTGGACGTCCCCTACGAGCAGTACTTC	TRBJ2-7	TRBV2	NA	NA
CAISDQAQGAHTEAFF	TGTGCCATCAGTGATCAAGCACAGGGGGCGCACACTGAAGCTTTCTTT	TRBJ1-1	TRBV10-3	NA	TRBD1
CASSQTSRYEQYF	TGTGCCAGCAGCCAAACCTCCCGCTACGAGCAGTACTTC	TRBJ2-7	TRBV4-2	many	NA
CASSPWSSGSYEQYF	TGTGCCAGCAGTCCCTGGTCTAGCGGGTCCTACGAGCAGTACTTC	TRBJ2-7	TRBV27	NA	TRBD2
CASSLGTGAADEQFF	TGTGCCAGCAGCTTAGGAACGGGAGCCGCCGATGAGCAGTTCTTC	TRBJ2-1	TRBV13	NA	NA
CASSLGDSSSYGYTF	TGCGCCAGCAGCTTGGGGGACAGCAGCTCTTATGGCTACACCTTC	TRBJ1-2	TRBV5-1	few	TRBD1
CASSGWSMNTEAFF	TGTGCCAGCTCGGGATGGTCCATGAACACTGAAGCTTTCTTT	TRBJ1-1	TRBV18	NA	NA
CASSFEGGELFF	TGTGCCAGCAGTTTTGAAGGCGGGGAGCTGTTTTTT	TRBJ2-2	TRBV12-3/TRBV12-4	many	NA
CASSPGPMNTEAFF	TGCGCCAGCAGTCCCGGACCTATGAACACTGAAGCTTTCTTT	TRBJ1-1	TRBV4-1	NA	NA
CASQGLGGLNHGYTF	TGTGCCAGCCAGGGACTCGGAGGCCTTAACCATGGCTACACCTTC	TRBJ1-2	TRBV10-3	NA	NA
CASSLTADEQYF	TGTGCCAGCAGCTTAACGGCAGACGAGCAGTACTTC	TRBJ2-7	TRBV7-9	few	NA
CASSSAPNQYEQYF	TGTGCCAGCAGCAGCGCTCCGAACCAGTACGAGCAGTACTTC	TRBJ2-7	TRBV12-3/TRBV12-4	few	NA
CASSLAAPYEQFF	TGTGCCAGCAGTTTAGCGGCTCCCTATGAGCAGTTCTTC	TRBJ2-1	TRBV12-3/TRBV12-4	NA	NA
CASSLPLAVQETQYF	TGTGCCAGCAGCTTGCCGCTAGCGGTCCAAGAGACCCAGTACTTC	TRBJ2-5	TRBV5-6	NA	TRBD2
CASSPMDRLYGYTF	TGCGCCAGCAGCCCGATGGACCGACTCTATGGCTACACCTTC	TRBJ1-2	TRBV5-1	NA	NA
CASSQYRDLRYEQYF	TGTGCCAGCAGCCAATACCGGGACCTCCGCTACGAGCAGTACTTC	TRBJ2-7	TRBV4-2	NA	NA
CASSLGVAGNTDTQYF	TGTGCCAGCAGCTTAGGGGTAGCGGGAAACACAGATACGCAGTATTTT	TRBJ2-3	TRBV11-3	NA	TRBD2
CASSLDGGSTYGYTF	TGTGCCAGCAGTTTGGATGGGGGGAGCACTTATGGCTACACCTTC	TRBJ1-2	TRBV12-3/TRBV12-4	few	NA
CASSLGRANTEAFF	TGTGCCAGCAGCTTAGGCCGCGCGAACACTGAAGCTTTCTTT	TRBJ1-1	TRBV11-3	NA	NA
CASSHLPGTSGRKEAGELFF	TGTGCCAGCAGCCACTTACCCGGGACTAGCGGGAGGAAAGAGGCCGGGGAGCTGTTTTTT	TRBJ2-2	TRBV11-2	NA	TRBD2
CASSPHSPTNEQFF	TGTGCCAGCAGCCCCCACAGCCCCACCAATGAGCAGTTCTTC	TRBJ2-1	TRBV12-3/TRBV12-4	NA	NA
CASSPTISGNEQFF	TGTGCCAGCAGCCCCACCATCAGCGGGAATGAGCAGTTCTTC	TRBJ2-1	TRBV6-5	NA	NA
CASSSYNEWFF	TGTGCCAGCAGCTCCTACAATGAGTGGTTCTTC	TRBJ2-1	TRBV5-6	many	NA
CASSPGRGQGNEQFF	TGTGCCAGCAGCCCTGGTAGGGGGCAAGGGAATGAGCAGTTCTTC	TRBJ2-1	TRBV3-1	few	TRBD1